The present T cell receptor beta chain was sequenced within a study of OX40 agonist ivuxolimab in advanced cancers. Trimming took 6 bases from V and 1 from J; bases not matched to a gene: 5. This CDR3 spans 15 amino acids. Per the germline V gene, CDR1 is SNHLY and CDR2 is FYNNEI. Sequencing was performed with immunoSEQ multiplex PCR; in TCRdb, only in-frame clones are kept and a portion is missing. Seen here are about 86,000 clones, roughly nine tenths observed once, and the top ten hold 1.4% to 1.5%. The receptor was derived from an adult with an advanced solid tumor such as melanoma, head and neck, liver or kidney cancer. This chain uses TRBV2 with TRBJ2-4, with 8 bases aligning to TRBD1. This sample comprised CD4+ or CD8+ T cells sorted from blood, obtained in a trial of the OX40 agonist ivuxolimab. Here the CDR3 reads CASRVQGAAKNIQYF. The CDR3 DNA sequence: TGTGCCAGCAGAGTTCAGGGGGCGGCCAAAAACATTCAGTACTTC.